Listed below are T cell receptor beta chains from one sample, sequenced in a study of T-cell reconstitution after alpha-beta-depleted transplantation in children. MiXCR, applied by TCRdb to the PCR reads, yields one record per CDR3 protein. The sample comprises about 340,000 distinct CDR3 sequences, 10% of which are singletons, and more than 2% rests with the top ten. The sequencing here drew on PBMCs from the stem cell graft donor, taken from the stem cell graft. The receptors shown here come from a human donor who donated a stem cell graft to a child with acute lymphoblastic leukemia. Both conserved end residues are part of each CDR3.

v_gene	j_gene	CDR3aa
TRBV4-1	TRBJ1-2	CASSQDSVVGYTF
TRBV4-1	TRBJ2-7	CASSLGQGKTYDQYF
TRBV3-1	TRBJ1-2	CASSQREFDGYTF
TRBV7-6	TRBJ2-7	CASSSYPTGGYEQYF
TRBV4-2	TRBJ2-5	CASSQLTGDTEETQYF
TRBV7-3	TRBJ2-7	CASSLNQDYEQYF
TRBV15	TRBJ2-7	CATSRDGIEGSGTSYEQYF
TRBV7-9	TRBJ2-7	CASSSELAGYEQYF
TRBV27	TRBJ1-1	CASSVAGQITEAFF
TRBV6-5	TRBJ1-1	CASSWTVHNTEAFF
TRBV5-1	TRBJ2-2	CASSLTGMGTGELFF
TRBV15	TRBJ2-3	CATSTRDFSTNTQYF
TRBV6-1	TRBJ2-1	CATDDWSSYNEQFF
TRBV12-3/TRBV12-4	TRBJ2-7	CASTPTWGSYEQYF
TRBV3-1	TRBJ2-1	CASSQDMSSYNEQFF
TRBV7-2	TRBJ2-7	CASSLAGDSPFYEQYF
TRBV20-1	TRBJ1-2	CSALRGYNYGYTF
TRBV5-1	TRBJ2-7	CASSPDGGSYEQYF
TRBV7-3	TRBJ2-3	CASSLLGSTDTQYF
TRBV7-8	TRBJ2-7	CASSLGWREYEQYF
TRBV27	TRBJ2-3	CASSLAGGPNTQYF
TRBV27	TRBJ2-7	CATGDRGREQYF
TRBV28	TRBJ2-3	CASSLLADHTDTQYF
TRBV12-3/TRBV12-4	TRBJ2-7	CASSLLRGNEQYF
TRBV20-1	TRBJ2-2	CSASTANTGELFF
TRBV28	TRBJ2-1	CASSFSWASGMINYTEQFF
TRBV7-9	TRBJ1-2	CASSLDGEIGYTF
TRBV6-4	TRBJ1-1	CASSVTMNTEAFF
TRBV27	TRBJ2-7	CASSHRDIGYEQYF
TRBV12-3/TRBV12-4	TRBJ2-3	CASSSGLAGILMLDTQYF
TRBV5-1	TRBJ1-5	CASSLRGDDQPQHF
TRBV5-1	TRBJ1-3	CASSRDRGSGNTIYF
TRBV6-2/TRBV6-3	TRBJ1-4	CASRQGANEKLFF
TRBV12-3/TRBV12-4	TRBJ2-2	CASGNTGELFF
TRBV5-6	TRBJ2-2	CASTLDQGYTGELFF
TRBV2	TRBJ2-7	CASTGAYEQYF
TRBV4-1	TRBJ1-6	CASSQKGSPLHF